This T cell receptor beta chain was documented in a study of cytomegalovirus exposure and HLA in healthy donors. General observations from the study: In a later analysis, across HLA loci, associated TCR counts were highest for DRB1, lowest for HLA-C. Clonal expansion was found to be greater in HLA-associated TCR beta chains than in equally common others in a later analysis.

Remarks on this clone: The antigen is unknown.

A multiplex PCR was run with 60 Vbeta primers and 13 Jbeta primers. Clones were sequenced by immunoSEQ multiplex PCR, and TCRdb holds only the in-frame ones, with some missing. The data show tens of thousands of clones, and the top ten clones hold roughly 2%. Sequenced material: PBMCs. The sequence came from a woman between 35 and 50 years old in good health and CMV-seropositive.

This CDR3 reads CASSTRQNSPLHF. The CDR3 coding sequence is TGTGCCAGTAGTACTCGACAAAATTCACCCCTCCACTTT. The chain couples TRBV19 to TRBJ1-6, with D uncertain. Trimming removed 4 bases at V and 7 bases at J, with 8 bases between. Germline CDR1 reads LNHDA; CDR2 reads SQIVND (reference sequence). The CDR3 covers 13 residues.